This entry features one TCR beta chain sequence. The record originates from a study of shared T cell receptors in the human thymus. TCRdb keeps only in-frame clones here, not all; method: immunoSEQ multiplex PCR. The sample has about 660,000 clones, over 75% seen once. CDR1 and CDR2 (germline): WSHSY, SAAADI. J was trimmed by 6 bases and V by 2 bases; bases with no gene match: 21. The CDR3 has 20 amino acids. These data also formed part of another study, on human thymus T cells. That investigation notes: Immunologically healthy infants in Finland undergoing congenital heart defect surgery were the donors. Thymus specimens were resections from corrective heart surgery.

This TCR was recovered from a boy under two years old with a congenital heart defect. The specimen was thymocytes. The genes are TRBV10-2 and TRBJ1-5; 8 bases match TRBD1. The CDR3 loop reads CASSERSTVGQGKNGQPQHF. CDR3 sequence (DNA): TGCGCCAGCAGTGAGAGATCAACTGTCGGACAGGGTAAAAATGGTCAGCCCCAGCATTTT.